This note documents a single T cell receptor (beta chain) sequence. These data belong to a study of T-cell reconstitution after alpha-beta-depleted transplantation in children. From germline, CDR1 is SGHVS and CDR2 FNYEAQ. Trimming cost V 5 bases and J 8 bases; bases outside gene matches: 4. The CDR3 is 13 amino acids. Unique molecular identifiers were incorporated when the TCRbeta library was constructed. TCRdb re-called the PCR reads with MiXCR, one entry per CDR3 protein. The repertoire holds 400,000 to 500,000 distinct CDR3 sequences, with approximately 10% as singletons. The sequence derives from a human donor who donated a stem cell graft to a child with acute myeloid leukemia. The chain uses TRBV7-6 and TRBJ2-3, with 10 bases identical to TRBD2. Sequencing was performed on PBMCs from the stem cell graft donor, taken from the stem cell graft. This chain's CDR3 is CASSPPSGGTQYF. In DNA form, the CDR3 reads TGTGCCAGCAGCCCCCCTAGCGGGGGTACGCAGTATTTT.